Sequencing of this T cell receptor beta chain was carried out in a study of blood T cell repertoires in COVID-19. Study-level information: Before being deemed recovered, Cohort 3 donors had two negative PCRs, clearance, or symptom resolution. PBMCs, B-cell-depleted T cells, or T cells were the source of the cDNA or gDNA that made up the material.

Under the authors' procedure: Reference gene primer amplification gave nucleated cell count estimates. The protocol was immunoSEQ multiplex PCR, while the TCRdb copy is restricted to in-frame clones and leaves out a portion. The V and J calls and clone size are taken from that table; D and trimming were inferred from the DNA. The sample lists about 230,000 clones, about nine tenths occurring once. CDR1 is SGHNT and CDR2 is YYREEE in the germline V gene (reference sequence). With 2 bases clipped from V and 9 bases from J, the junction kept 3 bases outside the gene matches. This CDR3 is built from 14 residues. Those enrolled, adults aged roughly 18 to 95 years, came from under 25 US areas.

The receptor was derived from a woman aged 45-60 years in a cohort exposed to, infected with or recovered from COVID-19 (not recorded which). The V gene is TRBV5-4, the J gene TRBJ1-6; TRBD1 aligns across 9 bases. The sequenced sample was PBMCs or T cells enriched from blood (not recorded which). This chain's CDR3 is CASSFRDRVSPLHF. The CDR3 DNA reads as TGTGCCAGCAGCTTTCGGGACAGGGTTTCACCCCTCCACTTT.